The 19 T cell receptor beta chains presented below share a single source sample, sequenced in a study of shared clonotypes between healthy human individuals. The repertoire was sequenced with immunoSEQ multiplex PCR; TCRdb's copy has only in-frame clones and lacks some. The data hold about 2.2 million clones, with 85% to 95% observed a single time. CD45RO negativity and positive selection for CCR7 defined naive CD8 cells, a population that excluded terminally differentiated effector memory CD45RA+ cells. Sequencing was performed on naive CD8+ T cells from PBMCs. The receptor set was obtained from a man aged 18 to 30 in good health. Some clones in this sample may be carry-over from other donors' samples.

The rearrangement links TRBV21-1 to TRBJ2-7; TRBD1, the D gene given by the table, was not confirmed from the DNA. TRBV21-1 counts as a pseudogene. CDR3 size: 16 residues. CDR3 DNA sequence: TGTGCCAGCAGCCACACTTCACGGGACAGTTCCTACGAGCAGTACTTC. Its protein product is CASSHTSRDSSYEQYF.

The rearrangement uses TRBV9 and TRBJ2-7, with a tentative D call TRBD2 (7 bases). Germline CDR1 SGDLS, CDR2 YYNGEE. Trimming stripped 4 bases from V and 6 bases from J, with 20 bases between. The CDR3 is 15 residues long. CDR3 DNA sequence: TGTGCCAGCAGCTCGTGGGGGGGCGTCATGACCGAGCAGTACTTC. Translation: CASSSWGGVMTEQYF.

The CDR3 loop reads CASKGGELFF. CDR3 in DNA: TGTGCCAGCAAGGGCGGGGAGCTGTTTTTT. The rearrangement links TRBV6-6 to TRBJ2-2; D is unresolved. CDR1 is MNHNY, CDR2 SVGAGI, per germline (reference sequence). The CDR3 runs 10 residues. The V end lost 7 bases, the J end lost 7 bases, and 4 bases lay between the germline ends.

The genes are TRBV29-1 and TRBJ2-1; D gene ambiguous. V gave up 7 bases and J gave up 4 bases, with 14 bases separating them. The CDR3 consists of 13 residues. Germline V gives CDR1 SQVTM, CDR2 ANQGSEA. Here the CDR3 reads CSARPVGYNEQFF. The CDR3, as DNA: TGCAGCGCCCGTCCTGTCGGATACAATGAGCAGTTCTTC.

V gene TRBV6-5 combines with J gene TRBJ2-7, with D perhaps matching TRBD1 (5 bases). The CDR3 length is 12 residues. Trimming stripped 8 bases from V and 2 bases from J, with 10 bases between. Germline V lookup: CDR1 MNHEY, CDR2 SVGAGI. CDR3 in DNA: TGTGCCAGCCCCAGGGTGACCTACGAGCAGTACTTC. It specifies CASPRVTYEQYF.

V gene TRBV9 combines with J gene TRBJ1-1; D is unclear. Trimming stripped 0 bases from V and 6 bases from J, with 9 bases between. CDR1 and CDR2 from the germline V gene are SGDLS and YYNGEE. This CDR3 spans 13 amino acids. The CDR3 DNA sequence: TGTGCCAGCAGCGTAGGGCCGACACCTGAAGCTTTCTTT. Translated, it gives CASSVGPTPEAFF.

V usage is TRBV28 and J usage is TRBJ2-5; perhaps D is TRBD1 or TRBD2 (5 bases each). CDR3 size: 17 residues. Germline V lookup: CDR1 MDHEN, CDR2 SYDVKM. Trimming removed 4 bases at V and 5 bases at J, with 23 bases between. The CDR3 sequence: CASSSMGVQRYGETQYF. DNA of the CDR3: TGTGCCAGCAGTTCAATGGGGGTCCAGCGCTACGGGGAGACCCAGTACTTC.

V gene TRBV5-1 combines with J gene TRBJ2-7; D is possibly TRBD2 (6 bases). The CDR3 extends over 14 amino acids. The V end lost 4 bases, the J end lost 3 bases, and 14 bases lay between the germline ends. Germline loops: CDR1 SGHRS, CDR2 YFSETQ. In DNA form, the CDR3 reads TGCGCCAGCAGCCTCGTAGCGGTCTACTACGAGCAGTACTTC. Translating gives CASSLVAVYYEQYF.

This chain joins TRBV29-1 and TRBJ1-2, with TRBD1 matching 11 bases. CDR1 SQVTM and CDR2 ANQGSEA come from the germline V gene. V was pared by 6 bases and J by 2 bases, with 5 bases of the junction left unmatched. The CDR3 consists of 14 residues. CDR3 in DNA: TGCAGCGTCACGGGACAGGGGGAGAACTATGGCTACACCTTC. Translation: CSVTGQGENYGYTF.

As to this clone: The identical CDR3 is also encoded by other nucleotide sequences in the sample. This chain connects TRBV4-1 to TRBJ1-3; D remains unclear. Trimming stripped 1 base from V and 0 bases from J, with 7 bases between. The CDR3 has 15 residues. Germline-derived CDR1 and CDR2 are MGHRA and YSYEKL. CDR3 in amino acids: CASSQGGSSGNTIYF. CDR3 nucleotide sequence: TGCGCCAGCAGCCAAGGGGGTAGCTCTGGAAACACCATATATTTT.

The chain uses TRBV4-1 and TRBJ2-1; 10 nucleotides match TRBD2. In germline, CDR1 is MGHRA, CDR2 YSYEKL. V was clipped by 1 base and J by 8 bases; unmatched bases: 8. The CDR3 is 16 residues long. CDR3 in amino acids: CASSQGSLAGDYEQFF. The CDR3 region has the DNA TGCGCCAGCAGCCAAGGTAGTCTAGCGGGAGATTATGAGCAGTTCTTC.

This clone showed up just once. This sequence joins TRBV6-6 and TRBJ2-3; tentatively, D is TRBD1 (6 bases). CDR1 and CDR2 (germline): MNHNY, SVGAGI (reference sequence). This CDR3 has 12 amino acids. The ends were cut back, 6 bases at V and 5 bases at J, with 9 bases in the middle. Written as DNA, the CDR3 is TGTGCCAGCAGCGTAGGGGGAGATACGCAGTATTTT. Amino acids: CASSVGGDTQYF.

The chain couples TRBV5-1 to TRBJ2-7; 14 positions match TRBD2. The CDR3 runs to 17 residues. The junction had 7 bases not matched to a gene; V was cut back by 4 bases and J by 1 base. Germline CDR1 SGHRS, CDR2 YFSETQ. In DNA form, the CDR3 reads TGCGCCAGCAGCCTAGGGACTAGCGGGAGTATTTCCTACGAGCAGTACTTC. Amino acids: CASSLGTSGSISYEQYF.

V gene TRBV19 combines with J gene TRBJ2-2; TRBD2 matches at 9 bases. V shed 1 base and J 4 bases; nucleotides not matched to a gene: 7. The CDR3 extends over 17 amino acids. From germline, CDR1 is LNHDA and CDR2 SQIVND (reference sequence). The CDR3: CASSIALREGPTGELFF. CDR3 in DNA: TGTGCCAGTAGTATAGCTTTGCGGGAGGGCCCCACCGGGGAGCTGTTTTTT.

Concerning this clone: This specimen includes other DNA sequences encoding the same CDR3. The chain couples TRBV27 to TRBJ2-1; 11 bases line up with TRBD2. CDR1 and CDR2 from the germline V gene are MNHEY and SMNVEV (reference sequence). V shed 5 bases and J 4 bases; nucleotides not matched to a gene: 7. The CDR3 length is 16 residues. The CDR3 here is CASSPLAGGLYNEQFF. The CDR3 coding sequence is TGTGCCAGCAGTCCATTAGCGGGAGGGTTATACAATGAGCAGTTCTTC.

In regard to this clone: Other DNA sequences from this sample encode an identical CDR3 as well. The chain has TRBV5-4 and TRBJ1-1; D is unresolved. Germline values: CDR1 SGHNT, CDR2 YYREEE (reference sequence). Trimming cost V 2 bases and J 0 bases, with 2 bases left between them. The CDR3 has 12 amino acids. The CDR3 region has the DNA TGTGCCAGCAGCTTCTTGAACACTGAAGCTTTCTTT. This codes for CASSFLNTEAFF.

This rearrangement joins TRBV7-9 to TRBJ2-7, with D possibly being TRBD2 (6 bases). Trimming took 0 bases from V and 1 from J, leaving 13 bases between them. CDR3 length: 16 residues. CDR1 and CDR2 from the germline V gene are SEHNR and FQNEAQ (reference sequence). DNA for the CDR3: TGTGCCAGCAGCTTAGCTTTACGGGGAGGATCCTACGAGCAGTACTTC. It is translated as CASSLALRGGSYEQYF. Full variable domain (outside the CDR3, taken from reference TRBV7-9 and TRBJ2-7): DTGVSQNPRHKITKRGQNVTFRCDPISEHNRLYWYRQTLGQGPEFLTYFQNEAQLEKSRLLSDRFSAERPKGSFSTLEIQRTEQGDSAMYLCASSLALRGGSYEQYFGPGTRLTVT.

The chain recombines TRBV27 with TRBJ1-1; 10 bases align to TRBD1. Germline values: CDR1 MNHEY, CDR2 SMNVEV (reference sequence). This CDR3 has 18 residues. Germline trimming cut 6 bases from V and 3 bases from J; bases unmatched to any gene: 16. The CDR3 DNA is TGTGCCAGCAGCAAACTGGACAGGGGGTGGTTTCGAGACACTGAAGCTTTCTTT. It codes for CASSKLDRGWFRDTEAFF.

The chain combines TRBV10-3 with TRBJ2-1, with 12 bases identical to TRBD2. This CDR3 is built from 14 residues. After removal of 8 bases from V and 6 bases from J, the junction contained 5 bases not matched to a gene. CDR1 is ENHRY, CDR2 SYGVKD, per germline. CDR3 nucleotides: TGTGCCATCGGGGGACTAGCGGGCAGCAATGAGCAGTTCTTC. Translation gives CAIGGLAGSNEQFF.